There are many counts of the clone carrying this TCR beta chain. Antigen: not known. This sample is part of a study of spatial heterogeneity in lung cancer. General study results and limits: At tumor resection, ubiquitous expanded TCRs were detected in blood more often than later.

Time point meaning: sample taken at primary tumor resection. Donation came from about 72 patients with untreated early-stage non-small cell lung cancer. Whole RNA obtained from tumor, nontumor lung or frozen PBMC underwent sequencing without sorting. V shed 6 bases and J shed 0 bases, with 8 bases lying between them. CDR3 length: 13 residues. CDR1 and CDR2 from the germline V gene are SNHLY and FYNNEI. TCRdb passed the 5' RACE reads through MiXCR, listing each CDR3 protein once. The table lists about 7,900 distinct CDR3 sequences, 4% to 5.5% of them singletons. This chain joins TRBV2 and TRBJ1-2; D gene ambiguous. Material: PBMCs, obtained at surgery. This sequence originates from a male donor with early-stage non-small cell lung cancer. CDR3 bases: TGTGCCAGCAGACTCTTGGCTAACTATGGCTACACCTTC. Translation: CASRLLANYGYTF.